This is a list of T cell receptor beta chains from one sample in a study of human T cells and chemical hapten exposure. TCRdb called the RACE reads again in MiXCR, with one record for every CDR3 protein. The sample carries tens of thousands of distinct CDR3 sequences, around 11% recorded once. The sequencing here drew on whole blood, taken in connection with sensitization to the hapten diphenylcyclopropenone (DPC). These receptors originate from an older woman with alopecia areata. Some clones in this sample may be carry-over from other donors' samples. Each CDR3 is given without its conserved first and last residue. Clone size is not always given. Where it is, it says once, few, many or a class for expanded clones.

v_call: TRBV9
j_call: TRBJ2-7
clone_size: few
cdr3_aa: ASSQLDMPPYEQY

v_call: TRBV5-1
j_call: TRBJ1-1
clone_size: -
cdr3_aa: ASSFTIQGLGNTEAF

v_call: TRBV20-1
j_call: TRBJ2-1
clone_size: many
cdr3_aa: SARDPAKPNEQF

v_call: TRBV12-2
j_call: TRBJ1-5
clone_size: few
cdr3_aa: ASRLGGRGPPMFCSNQPQH

v_call: TRBV6-5
j_call: TRBJ2-4
clone_size: many
cdr3_aa: ASSLMDSKNIQY

v_call: TRBV11-2
j_call: TRBJ2-4
clone_size: few
cdr3_aa: ASGRGGLAKNIQY

v_call: TRBV7-6
j_call: TRBJ2-7
clone_size: -
cdr3_aa: ASSLGLSSGTGAYEQY

v_call: TRBV20-1
j_call: TRBJ1-1
clone_size: many
cdr3_aa: SATPDLTLNTEAF

v_call: TRBV3-1
j_call: TRBJ1-2
clone_size: -
cdr3_aa: ASSPDRAYYGYT

v_call: TRBV7-3
j_call: TRBJ2-5
clone_size: many
cdr3_aa: ASSPTAKETQY

v_call: TRBV20-1
j_call: TRBJ1-2
clone_size: many
cdr3_aa: SASPPDRAANYGYT

v_call: TRBV3-1
j_call: TRBJ1-4
clone_size: -
cdr3_aa: ASSQATGGNEKLF

v_call: TRBV6-5
j_call: TRBJ2-1
clone_size: -
cdr3_aa: ASSYDDEQF

v_call: TRBV2
j_call: TRBJ2-1
clone_size: few
cdr3_aa: ASSEVRLVRVGYNEQF

v_call: TRBV3-1
j_call: TRBJ2-1
clone_size: -
cdr3_aa: ASSQNRVGGGYTNNEQF

v_call: TRBV28
j_call: TRBJ2-5
clone_size: -
cdr3_aa: ASSSLRGTQY

v_call: TRBV4-1
j_call: TRBJ1-1
clone_size: -
cdr3_aa: ASSQMGQENTEAF

v_call: TRBV29-1
j_call: TRBJ1-2
clone_size: -
cdr3_aa: SVAGTDANT

v_call: TRBV7-6
j_call: TRBJ2-2
clone_size: few
cdr3_aa: ASSLEIRFRDGGELF

v_call: TRBV20-1
j_call: TRBJ2-2
clone_size: -
cdr3_aa: SASPQTTGELF

v_call: TRBV16
j_call: TRBJ2-7
clone_size: many
cdr3_aa: ASSQPGQGKSYEQY

v_call: TRBV7-9
j_call: TRBJ1-1
clone_size: few
cdr3_aa: ASSYRGDTEAF

v_call: TRBV29-1
j_call: TRBJ2-1
clone_size: many
cdr3_aa: SVEDSLFHEQF

v_call: TRBV2
j_call: TRBJ1-1
clone_size: many
cdr3_aa: ATTSLGDTEAF

v_call: TRBV20-1
j_call: TRBJ1-2
clone_size: few
cdr3_aa: SVRTVNYGYT

v_call: TRBV20-1
j_call: TRBJ2-5
clone_size: few
cdr3_aa: SARLTGTETQY

v_call: TRBV3-1
j_call: TRBJ1-5
clone_size: -
cdr3_aa: ASSQAVSNQPQH

v_call: TRBV9
j_call: TRBJ1-1
clone_size: few
cdr3_aa: ASSGTTGLPTEAF

v_call: TRBV27
j_call: TRBJ1-1
clone_size: few
cdr3_aa: ASSLWGQDTEAF

v_call: TRBV27
j_call: TRBJ2-7
clone_size: -
cdr3_aa: ASSRRQGFYEQY

v_call: TRBV20-1
j_call: TRBJ1-1
clone_size: -
cdr3_aa: SARPTVNTEAF

v_call: TRBV5-1
j_call: TRBJ2-7
clone_size: few
cdr3_aa: ASSRGTSGDVLEQY

v_call: TRBV20-1
j_call: TRBJ2-3
clone_size: -
cdr3_aa: SARWGLRDTDTQY